These T cell receptor beta chains were read from a single sample in a study of T cells in Graves' hyperthyroidism and ophthalmopathy. TCRdb re-analysed the multiplex PCR reads in MiXCR, keeping a single row per CDR3 protein. The sample lists around 440,000 distinct CDR3 sequences; 15% to 19% were seen once. Source material: blood. The receptors come from a woman younger than 35 with Graves' hyperthyroidism. The CDR3 runs from the conserved cysteine through the conserved F or W. Fields, in order: CDR3 DNA, CDR3 protein, V gene, J gene, D gene, clone size. A D gene is named only where the DNA matches it firmly. Not every row has a clone size; where given, it reads once, few, many or a size class.

TGTGCCAGCAGTTTCGAGGGGATAGGGACAAATGAGCAGTTCTTC	CASSFEGIGTNEQFF	TRBV27	TRBJ2-1	NA	NA
TGTGCCAGCAGCTTAGAAACGGGGCCATCCTACGAGCAGTACTTC	CASSLETGPSYEQYF	TRBV11-3	TRBJ2-7	NA	NA
TGTGCCACCAGCAGAGATACTCTTCGCTCGGGGGGCACAGATACGCAGTATTTT	CATSRDTLRSGGTDTQYF	TRBV15	TRBJ2-3	NA	few
TGTGCCAGCAGCCACCGCAGGGGGTTTAATGAAAAACTGTTTTTT	CASSHRRGFNEKLFF	TRBV6-1	TRBJ1-4	TRBD1	few
TGTGCCAGCTCACCCGTCTCACCGCTGACTGAAGCTTTCTTT	CASSPVSPLTEAFF	TRBV18	TRBJ1-1	NA	few
TGTGCCAGCAGTGTTGTCCGGGGAAAAGAGACCCAGTACTTC	CASSVVRGKETQYF	TRBV6-1	TRBJ2-5	NA	few
TGTGCCAGCAGCCCGGACAGGGTCCCCTACGAGCAGTACTTC	CASSPDRVPYEQYF	TRBV7-2	TRBJ2-7	TRBD1	NA
TGTGCCAGCAGTTATCAGGGGAGCACTGAAGCTTTCTTT	CASSYQGSTEAFF	TRBV6-1	TRBJ1-1	NA	many
TGTGCCAGCAACATCCAGGGAAGCGGGAGGAGGTATGAGCAGTTCTTC	CASNIQGSGRRYEQFF	TRBV12-3/TRBV12-4	TRBJ2-1	TRBD2	NA
TGCAGTGCTAGAGACCGAAACCCACCCTCGGGGAGCTCCTACAATGAGCAGTTCTTC	CSARDRNPPSGSSYNEQFF	TRBV20-1	TRBJ2-1	NA	NA
TGCGCCAGCAGCTTGGTTCCGCCTCTCGGGGAGACCCAGTACTTC	CASSLVPPLGETQYF	TRBV5-1	TRBJ2-5	NA	NA
TGTGCCAGCAGTGAAACTGCCGGAGACAGTTACGAGCAGTACTTC	CASSETAGDSYEQYF	TRBV6-1	TRBJ2-7	NA	many
TGTGCCAGCAGCCTTATGACAGGTACAGAAGCTTTCTTT	CASSLMTGTEAFF	TRBV2	TRBJ1-1	NA	many
TGTGCCAGCAGCTTATCTCCCCCAGAGACCCAGTACTTC	CASSLSPPETQYF	TRBV7-3	TRBJ2-5	NA	NA
TGTGCCAGCAGATTAGGGGGGGCTCCGAGTGCTGAAGCTTTCTTT	CASRLGGAPSAEAFF	TRBV12-3/TRBV12-4	TRBJ1-1	NA	many
TGTGCCAGCAGTGTCGGAGTTAGCAATCAGCCCCAGCATTTT	CASSVGVSNQPQHF	TRBV9	TRBJ1-5	NA	NA
TGCAGCGTTGGAGCGAAGAACACCGGGGAGCTGTTTTTT	CSVGAKNTGELFF	TRBV29-1	TRBJ2-2	NA	many
TGTGCCAGCAGCCCGGGACGACTCTCTTGGGCCAACGTCCTGACTTTC	CASSPGRLSWANVLTF	TRBV7-9	TRBJ2-6	NA	few
TGTGCCAGCAGCTTAAGAGCGGGGGGCCGACTCTACGAGCAGTACTTC	CASSLRAGGRLYEQYF	TRBV7-2	TRBJ2-7	TRBD2	many
TGCAGTGCTAGAGATACAGCGGTATATGGCTACACCTTC	CSARDTAVYGYTF	TRBV20-1	TRBJ1-2	NA	many
TGTGCCAGCAGTTCCGGGGGAAGGCTGAACACTGAAGCTTTCTTT	CASSSGGRLNTEAFF	TRBV12-3/TRBV12-4	TRBJ1-1	NA	many
TGCAGCGTTGAATGGTGGAACTGGGTCGGCGAGACCCAGTACTTC	CSVEWWNWVGETQYF	TRBV29-1	TRBJ2-5	NA	many
TGTGCCAGCAGCCCCAGGAGCGTCTCCTACGAGCAGTACTTC	CASSPRSVSYEQYF	TRBV28	TRBJ2-7	NA	many
TGTGCCAGCAGTTTGATAGGGAATTCACCCCTCCACTTT	CASSLIGNSPLHF	TRBV28	TRBJ1-6	NA	many
TGCAGCGTTGAACGACAGCGGGCAGAGACCCAGTACTTC	CSVERQRAETQYF	TRBV29-1	TRBJ2-5	NA	many
TGTGCCAGCACCCCGAACGGGGGTTACTATGGCTACACCTTC	CASTPNGGYYGYTF	TRBV27	TRBJ1-2	NA	many
TGTGCCACCAGTGATCGCGGACAGAATGGCTACACCTTC	CATSDRGQNGYTF	TRBV24-1	TRBJ1-2	NA	many
TGTGCCGTCGGGACATCCTACGAGCAGTACTTC	CAVGTSYEQYF	TRBV24-1	TRBJ2-7	NA	many
TGTGCCAGCAGTTTTTCACAAATTAATCAGCCCCAGCATTTT	CASSFSQINQPQHF	TRBV12-3/TRBV12-4	TRBJ1-5	NA	many
TGCAGTGCATCCCAGGGGGACACAGATACGCAGTATTTT	CSASQGDTDTQYF	TRBV20-1	TRBJ2-3	TRBD1	many
TGTGCCACCAGTGATTCCCAGAGGGAATATGGCTACACCTTC	CATSDSQREYGYTF	TRBV24-1	TRBJ1-2	NA	many
TGTGCCACCAGCAGGCACGGGACGAACACTGAAGCTTTCTTT	CATSRHGTNTEAFF	TRBV15	TRBJ1-1	NA	few
TGCGCCAGCAGCCAAGAAATCAAGGGGAACACTGAAGCTTTCTTT	CASSQEIKGNTEAFF	TRBV4-3	TRBJ1-1	NA	NA
TGTGCCAGCAGTTGGGGGGACAAAAACATTCAGTACTTC	CASSWGDKNIQYF	TRBV6-1	TRBJ2-4	NA	many
TGTGCCAGCAGCCAATCCGGGACGACGACAGATACGCAGTATTTT	CASSQSGTTTDTQYF	TRBV6-2/TRBV6-3	TRBJ2-3	NA	NA
TGTGCCAGCACTCCCTCCGGGGTGGGCGCGACCCAGTACTTC	CASTPSGVGATQYF	TRBV28	TRBJ2-5	NA	many
TGTGCCAGCAGCTTCCAGGGCTTGGAGCAGTTCTTC	CASSFQGLEQFF	TRBV7-9	TRBJ2-1	NA	NA
TGTGCCAGCAGCAGGACAGCCCCTAATCAGCCCCAGCATTTT	CASSRTAPNQPQHF	TRBV7-2	TRBJ1-5	NA	many
TGTGCCAGCAGTGAAAGTTATGGGGGCCGAGAGACCCAGTACTTC	CASSESYGGRETQYF	TRBV6-1	TRBJ2-5	NA	many
TGTGCCAGCAGTCCTACCGGGTATGGCACTGAAGCTTTCTTT	CASSPTGYGTEAFF	TRBV27	TRBJ1-1	NA	many
TGTGCCAGCGGCCCGCGGACGAACACTGAAGCTTTCTTT	CASGPRTNTEAFF	TRBV19	TRBJ1-1	NA	many
TGTGCCATCAGTGCCCTAACTAGCGGGAGTGTCTATGAGCAGTTCTTC	CAISALTSGSVYEQFF	TRBV10-3	TRBJ2-1	TRBD2	many
TGTGCCATCAGTGTAGGGGTATTGAGACATGGGTTTTACTACGAGCAGTACTTC	CAISVGVLRHGFYYEQYF	TRBV10-3	TRBJ2-7	NA	few
TGTGCCAGTAGTATAGAGAGAGGGGGAACTCTCATGAACACTGAAGCTTTCTTT	CASSIERGGTLMNTEAFF	TRBV19	TRBJ1-1	NA	many
TGCGCCAGCGGGGTTGAGGAGGGCGCTGAAGCTTTCTTT	CASGVEEGAEAFF	TRBV5-1	TRBJ1-1	NA	NA
TGTGCCAGCAATTACTCGAGGACAGCGAAGGGAAACACTGAAGCTTTCTTT	CASNYSRTAKGNTEAFF	TRBV6-5	TRBJ1-1	NA	few
TGTGCCAGCACTACGACAGGGCTACGCGGTACGCAGTATTTT	CASTTTGLRGTQYF	TRBV6-1	TRBJ2-3	TRBD1	NA
TGTGCCACCAGCAGAGTTGCGGAGGCGGTAAACTATGGCTACACCTTC	CATSRVAEAVNYGYTF	TRBV15	TRBJ1-2	NA	NA
TGTGCCAGCAGCCTCGTGACAGGGGAGTCTTACGAGCAGTACTTC	CASSLVTGESYEQYF	TRBV7-9	TRBJ2-7	TRBD1	NA
TGTGCCAGCAGTGAGCTACAGGGCGGGGAGCTGTTTTTT	CASSELQGGELFF	TRBV6-1	TRBJ2-2	NA	NA
TGTGCCAGCAGCCAAGCCCGGGGGGGCCTACCCTACAATGAGCAGTTCTTC	CASSQARGGLPYNEQFF	TRBV4-2	TRBJ2-1	TRBD2	NA
TGTGCCAGCAGCCATCGACAGGGTACGAACGAGCAGTACTTC	CASSHRQGTNEQYF	TRBV3-1	TRBJ2-7	TRBD1	many
TGTGCCAGCAGCCCGGGACTAGCGGGCTACGAGCAGTACTTC	CASSPGLAGYEQYF	TRBV11-2	TRBJ2-7	TRBD2	many
TGTGCCAGCAGCACCCGACTAGCGGGAACCGGGGAGCTGTTTTTT	CASSTRLAGTGELFF	TRBV7-2	TRBJ2-2	TRBD2	many
TGTGCCAGCAGTGAAACCTCCACGTCCGAGCAGTACTTC	CASSETSTSEQYF	TRBV6-1	TRBJ2-7	NA	NA
TGCGCCAGCAGGTCCGGGACAGGGGGTCGGAACACTGAAGCTTTCTTT	CASRSGTGGRNTEAFF	TRBV5-1	TRBJ1-1	TRBD1	once
TGTGCCAGCAGCTTAGGACCCCCCCACCGGGATACGAACACTGAAGCTTTCTTT	CASSLGPPHRDTNTEAFF	TRBV7-9	TRBJ1-1	NA	many
TGCAGTCCGGGACAGGTCGACACTGAAGCTTTCTTT	CSPGQVDTEAFF	TRBV20-1	TRBJ1-1	TRBD1	many
TGTGCCAGCAGCCATTGGGCAGGGTTTGGCGGGAAATTCACTGAAGCTCTCTTT	CASSHWAGFGGKFTEALF	TRBV3-1	TRBJ1-1	NA	NA
TGTGCCAGCAGCGCGTCGGGACAGGGGGAAGAGACCCAGTACTTC	CASSASGQGEETQYF	TRBV11-2	TRBJ2-5	TRBD1	many